This TCR beta chain appears in the sequencing data of a study of vaccination effects on CD4 cells after COVID-19. This clone was seen once. The antigen remains undetermined. Produced via immunoSEQ multiplex PCR; TCRdb's table is partial and in-frame only. This table has about 66,000 clones, approximately 79% appearing once. Germline V gene sequence: CDR1 SGHTS, CDR2 YDEGEE. Trimming left V 0 bases short and J 4 bases short, with 10 bases between. The CDR3 runs 15 residues. When about ten days of culture had elapsed, CD4+ T cells were isolated. Two-dose BNT162b2 or mRNA-1273 vaccination was given to participants.

Sequencing used CD4+ T cells from PBMCs cultured without peptide, obtained after COVID-19 vaccination. The sequence came from a human donor who received a COVID-19 vaccine. The chain uses TRBV5-8 and TRBJ1-4, with D uncertain. In nucleotides, the CDR3 is TGTGCCAGCAGCTTGGGCTATTTGAGTAATGAAAAACTGTTTTTT. It translates to CASSLGYLSNEKLFF.